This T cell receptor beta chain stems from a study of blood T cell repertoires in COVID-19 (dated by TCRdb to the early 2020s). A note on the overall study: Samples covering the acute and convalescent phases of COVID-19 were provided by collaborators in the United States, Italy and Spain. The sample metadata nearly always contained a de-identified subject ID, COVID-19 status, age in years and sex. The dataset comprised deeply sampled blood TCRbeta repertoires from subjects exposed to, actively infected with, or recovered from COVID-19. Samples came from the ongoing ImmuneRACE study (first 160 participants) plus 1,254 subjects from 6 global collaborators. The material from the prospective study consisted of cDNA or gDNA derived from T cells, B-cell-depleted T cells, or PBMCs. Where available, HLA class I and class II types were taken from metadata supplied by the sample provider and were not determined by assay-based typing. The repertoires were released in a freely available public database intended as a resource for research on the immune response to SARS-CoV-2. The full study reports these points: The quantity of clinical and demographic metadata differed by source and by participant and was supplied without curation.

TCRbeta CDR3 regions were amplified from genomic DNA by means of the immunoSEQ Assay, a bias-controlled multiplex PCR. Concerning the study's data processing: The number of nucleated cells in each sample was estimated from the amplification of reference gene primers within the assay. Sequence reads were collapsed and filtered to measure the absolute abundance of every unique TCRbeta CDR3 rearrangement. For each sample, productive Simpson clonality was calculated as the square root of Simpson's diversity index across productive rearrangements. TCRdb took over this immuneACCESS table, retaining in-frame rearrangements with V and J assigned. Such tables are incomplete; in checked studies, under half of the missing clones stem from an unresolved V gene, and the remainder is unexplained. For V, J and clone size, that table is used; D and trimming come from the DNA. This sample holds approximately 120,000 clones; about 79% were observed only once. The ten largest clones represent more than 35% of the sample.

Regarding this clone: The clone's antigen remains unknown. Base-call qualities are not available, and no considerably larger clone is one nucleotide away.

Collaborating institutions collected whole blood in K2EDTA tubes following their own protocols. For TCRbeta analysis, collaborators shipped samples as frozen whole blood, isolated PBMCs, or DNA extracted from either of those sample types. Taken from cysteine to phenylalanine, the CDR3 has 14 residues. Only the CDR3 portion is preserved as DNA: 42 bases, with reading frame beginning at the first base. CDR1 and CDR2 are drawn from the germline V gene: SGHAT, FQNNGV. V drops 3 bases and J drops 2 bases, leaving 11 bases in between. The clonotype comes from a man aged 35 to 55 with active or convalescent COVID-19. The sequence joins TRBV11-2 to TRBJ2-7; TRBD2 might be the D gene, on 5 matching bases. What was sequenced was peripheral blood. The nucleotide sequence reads TGTGCCAGCAGCTTGGAGGCGAGGGCCTACGAGCAGTACTTC. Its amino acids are CASSLEARAYEQYF.